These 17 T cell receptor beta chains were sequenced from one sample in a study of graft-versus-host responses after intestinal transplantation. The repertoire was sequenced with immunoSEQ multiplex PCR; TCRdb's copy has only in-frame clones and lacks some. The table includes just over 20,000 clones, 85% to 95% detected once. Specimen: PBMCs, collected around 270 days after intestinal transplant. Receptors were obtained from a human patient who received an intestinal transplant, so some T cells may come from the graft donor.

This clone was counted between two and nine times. CDR3 DNA: TGTGCCAGCAGTTACGAACAGGGATCTGAAGCTTTCTTT. Its translation is CASSYEQGSEAFF. This rearrangement joins TRBV6-5 to TRBJ1-1, with a possible D match to TRBD1 (6 bases). Trimming took off 2 bases at V and 6 bases at J, with 10 bases between the two ends. In germline, CDR1 is MNHEY, CDR2 SVGAGI. This CDR3 has 13 amino acids.

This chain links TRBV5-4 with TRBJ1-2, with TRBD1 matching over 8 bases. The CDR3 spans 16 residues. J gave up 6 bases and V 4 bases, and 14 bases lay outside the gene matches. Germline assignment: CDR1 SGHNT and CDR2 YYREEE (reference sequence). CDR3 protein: CASSPGTGLYPNGYTF. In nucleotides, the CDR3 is TGTGCCAGCAGCCCCGGGACAGGCCTCTACCCGAATGGCTACACCTTC.

Here the CDR3 DNA reads TGTGCCAGCAGCTCAGGGGGGACCGGGGAGCTGTTTTTT. Protein sequence: CASSSGGTGELFF. V is TRBV9 and J is TRBJ2-2; D is possibly TRBD1 (7 bases). The CDR3 loop spans 13 amino acids. V lost 4 bases to trimming and J lost 5 bases, with 9 bases between them. CDR1 and CDR2 (germline): SGDLS, YYNGEE.

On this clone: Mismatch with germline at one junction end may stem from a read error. The CDR3 loop reads CAGSRLGGEQYF. CDR3 in DNA: TGTGCCGGGAGCCGATTGGGGGGCGAGCAGTACTTC. The chain uses TRBV30 and TRBJ2-5; D perhaps matches TRBD2 (6 bases). Gene TRBJ2-7 matches the end of the DNA better, so the J call may be wrong. The CDR3 loop spans 12 amino acids. From germline, CDR1 is GTSNPN and CDR2 SVGIG (reference sequence).

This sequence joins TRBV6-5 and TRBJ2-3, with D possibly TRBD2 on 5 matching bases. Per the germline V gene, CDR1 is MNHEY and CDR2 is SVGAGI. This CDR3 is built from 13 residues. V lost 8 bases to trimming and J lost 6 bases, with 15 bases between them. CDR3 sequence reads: CASGGGTSDTQYF. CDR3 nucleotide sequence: TGTGCCAGCGGAGGAGGAACCTCCGATACGCAGTATTTT.

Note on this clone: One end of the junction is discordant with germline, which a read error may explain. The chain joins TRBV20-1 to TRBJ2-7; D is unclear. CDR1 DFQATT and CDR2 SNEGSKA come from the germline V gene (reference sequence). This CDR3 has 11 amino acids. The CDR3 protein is CSARDMVGLVF. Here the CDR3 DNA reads TGCAGTGCTAGAGATATGGTTGGGCTAGTTTTC.

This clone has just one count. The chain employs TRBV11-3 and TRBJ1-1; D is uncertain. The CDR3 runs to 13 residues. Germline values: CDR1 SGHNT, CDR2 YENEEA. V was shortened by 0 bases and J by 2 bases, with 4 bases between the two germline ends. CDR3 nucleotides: TGTGCCAGCAGCTTAGAGGGCAACACTGAAGCTTTCTTT. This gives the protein CASSLEGNTEAFF.

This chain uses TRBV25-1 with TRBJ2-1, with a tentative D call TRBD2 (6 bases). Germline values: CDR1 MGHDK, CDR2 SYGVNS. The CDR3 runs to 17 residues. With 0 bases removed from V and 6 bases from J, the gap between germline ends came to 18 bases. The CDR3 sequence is CASSEYYPVGSPNEQFF. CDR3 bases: TGTGCCAGCAGTGAATATTACCCGGTCGGGAGTCCCAATGAGCAGTTCTTC. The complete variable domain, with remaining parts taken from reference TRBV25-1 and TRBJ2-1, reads EADIYQTPRYLVIGTGKKITLECSQTMGHDKMYWYQQDPGMELHLIHYSYGVNSTEKGDLSSESTVSRIRTEHFPLTLESARPSHTSQYLCASSEYYPVGSPNEQFFGPGTRLTVL.

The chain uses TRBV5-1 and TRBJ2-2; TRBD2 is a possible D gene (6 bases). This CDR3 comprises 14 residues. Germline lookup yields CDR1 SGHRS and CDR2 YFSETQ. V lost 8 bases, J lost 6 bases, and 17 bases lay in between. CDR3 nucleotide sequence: TGCGCCAGTAGCGGCCAGCCGAGGGCCGGGGAGCTGTTTTTT. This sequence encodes CASSGQPRAGELFF.

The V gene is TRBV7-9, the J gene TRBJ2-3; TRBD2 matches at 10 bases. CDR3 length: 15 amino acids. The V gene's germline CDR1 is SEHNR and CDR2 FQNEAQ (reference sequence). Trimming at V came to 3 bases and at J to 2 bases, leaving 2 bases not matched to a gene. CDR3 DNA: TGTGCCAGCAGCTTTACTAGCGGGAACACAGATACGCAGTATTTT. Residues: CASSFTSGNTDTQYF.

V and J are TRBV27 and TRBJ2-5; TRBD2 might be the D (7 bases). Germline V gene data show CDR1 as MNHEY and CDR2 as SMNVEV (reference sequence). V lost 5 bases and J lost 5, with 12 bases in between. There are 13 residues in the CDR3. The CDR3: CASSEGGRETQYF. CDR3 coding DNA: TGTGCCAGCAGTGAGGGGGGGAGGGAGACCCAGTACTTC.

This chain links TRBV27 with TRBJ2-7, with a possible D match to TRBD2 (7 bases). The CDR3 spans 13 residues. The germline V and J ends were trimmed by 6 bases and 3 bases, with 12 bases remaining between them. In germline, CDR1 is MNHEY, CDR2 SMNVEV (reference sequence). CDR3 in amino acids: CASRGGDRYEQYF. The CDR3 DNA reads TGTGCCAGCAGAGGGGGGGATCGCTACGAGCAGTACTTC.

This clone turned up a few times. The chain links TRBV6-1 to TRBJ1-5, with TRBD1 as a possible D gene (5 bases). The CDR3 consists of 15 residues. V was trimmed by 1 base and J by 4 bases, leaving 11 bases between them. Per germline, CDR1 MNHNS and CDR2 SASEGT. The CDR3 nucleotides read TGTGCCAGCAGTGAAGTAACGACAGATAATCAGCCCCAGCATTTT. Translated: CASSEVTTDNQPQHF.

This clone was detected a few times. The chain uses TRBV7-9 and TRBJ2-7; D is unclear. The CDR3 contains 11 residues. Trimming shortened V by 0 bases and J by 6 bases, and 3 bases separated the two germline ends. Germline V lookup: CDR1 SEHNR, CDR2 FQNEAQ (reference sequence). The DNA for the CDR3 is TGTGCCAGCAGCTTAGCGGGCGAGCAGTACTTC. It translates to CASSLAGEQYF.

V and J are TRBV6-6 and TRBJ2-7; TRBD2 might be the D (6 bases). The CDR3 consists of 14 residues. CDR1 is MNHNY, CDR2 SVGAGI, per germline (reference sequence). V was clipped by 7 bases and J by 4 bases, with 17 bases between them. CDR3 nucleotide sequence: TGTGCCAGCACCCGGGACTTTGGGTGGTACGAGCAGTACTTC. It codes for CASTRDFGWYEQYF.

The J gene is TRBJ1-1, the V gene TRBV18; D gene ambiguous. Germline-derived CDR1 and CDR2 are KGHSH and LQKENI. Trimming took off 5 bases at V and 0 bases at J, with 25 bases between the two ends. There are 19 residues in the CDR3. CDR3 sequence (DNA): TGTGCCAGCTCAACGGACCTTAACGTAATGTCTGGCATGAACACTGAAGCTTTCTTT. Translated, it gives CASSTDLNVMSGMNTEAFF.

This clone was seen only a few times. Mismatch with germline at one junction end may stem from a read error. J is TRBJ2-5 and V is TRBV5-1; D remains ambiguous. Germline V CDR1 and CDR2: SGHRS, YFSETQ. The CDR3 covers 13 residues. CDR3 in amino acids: CASRLEWIETQYF. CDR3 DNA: TGCGCCAGCAGATTGGAATGGATTGAGACCCAGTACTTC.